Listed below are T cell receptor beta chains from one sample, sequenced in a study of CD8+CD57+ T cells in acquired aplastic anemia. TCRdb independently ran MiXCR on the reads; one entry per CDR3 protein. This sample has about 170,000 distinct CDR3 sequences, with 60% to 70% found just once. Specimen: sorted CD4+, CD8+, or CD8+CD57+ T cells (not recorded which) from PBMCs. Receptors were obtained from a human donor in good health. Both conserved end residues are part of each CDR3. A D gene is named only where the DNA matches it firmly. Some rows mark clone size as missing; the rest say once, few, many or name a class of expanded clone.

d_call	clone_size	v_call	j_call	cdr3_aa	cdr3_nt
NA	many	TRBV19	TRBJ1-1	CASSIHGAGLNTEAFF	TGTGCCAGTAGTATTCATGGGGCTGGCTTGAACACTGAAGCTTTCTTT
NA	NA	TRBV7-9	TRBJ2-7	CASSSWDGSYEQYF	TGTGCCAGCAGCTCCTGGGACGGGTCCTACGAGCAGTACTTC
TRBD1	few	TRBV7-9	TRBJ2-7	CASSSDRLSYEQYF	TGTGCCAGCAGCTCGGACAGGCTATCCTACGAGCAGTACTTC
TRBD2	NA	TRBV10-1	TRBJ2-2	CASRRLAGSRLHINTGELFF	TGCGCCAGCAGACGACTAGCGGGAAGCCGCCTACACATAAACACCGGGGAGCTGTTTTTT
TRBD2	NA	TRBV7-2	TRBJ2-7	CASSYNSGEGTEQYF	TGTGCCAGCAGTTATAACTCGGGGGAGGGGACGGAGCAGTACTTC
TRBD2	few	TRBV7-8	TRBJ2-1	CASSGLSQGGRDSYNEQFF	TGTGCCAGCAGCGGACTTTCCCAGGGCGGGAGGGATTCCTACAATGAGCAGTTCTTC
NA	NA	TRBV24-1	TRBJ2-3	CATSDSGASSTDTQYF	TGTGCCACCAGTGATTCTGGAGCCTCTAGCACAGATACGCAGTATTTT
NA	once	TRBV10-3	TRBJ1-3	CAISERTTSSGNTIYF	TGTGCCATCAGTGAGCGCACTACGAGCTCTGGAAACACCATATATTTT
NA	NA	TRBV19	TRBJ2-5	CASRVRDQETQYF	TGTGCCAGTAGAGTGAGGGACCAAGAGACCCAGTACTTC
NA	NA	TRBV5-8	TRBJ2-3	CASSLHRTDTQYF	TGTGCCAGCAGCTTGCATCGGACAGATACGCAGTATTTT
TRBD2	NA	TRBV29-1	TRBJ2-5	CSVEEGTRTSGTSQETQCF	TGCAGCGTTGAAGAGGGTACCAGGACTAGCGGGACCTCCCAAGAGACCCAGTGCTTC
NA	once	TRBV19	TRBJ1-5	CASSIVQDSNQPQHF	TGTGCCAGTAGTATAGTCCAGGATAGCAATCAGCCCCAGCATTTT
TRBD2	many	TRBV24-1	TRBJ2-3	CATSDLGLAGGDTDTQYF	TGTGCCACCAGTGATTTGGGGCTAGCGGGAGGAGACACAGATACGCAGTATTTT
NA	NA	TRBV20-1	TRBJ2-5	CSARSRGDQYF	TGCAGTGCTAGATCCAGGGGGGACCAGTACTTC
NA	few	TRBV27	TRBJ1-2	CASSFFSGGGYGYTF	TGTGCCAGCAGTTTCTTTAGCGGGGGCGGCTATGGCTACACCTTC
TRBD2	NA	TRBV7-9	TRBJ2-7	CASSTMAGGGDEQYF	TGTGCCAGCAGTACTATGGCCGGGGGGGGGGACGAGCAGTACTTC
TRBD1	NA	TRBV18	TRBJ2-5	CASSPWTGWETQYF	TGTGCCAGCTCACCTTGGACAGGGTGGGAGACCCAGTACTTC
NA	NA	TRBV2	TRBJ1-6	CASSEDRDLSPLHF	TGTGCCAGCAGTGAAGACAGGGATCTTTCACCCCTCCACTTT
TRBD1	NA	TRBV29-1	TRBJ2-7	CSVVPRDRTYEQYF	TGCAGCGTTGTCCCGAGGGACAGGACCTACGAGCAGTACTTC
NA	NA	TRBV7-8	TRBJ2-7	CASGLGLPGRPSYEQYF	TGTGCCAGCGGCTTAGGTCTTCCGGGACGGCCCTCCTACGAGCAGTACTTC
NA	NA	TRBV28	TRBJ1-5	CASSGESGNQPQHF	TGTGCCAGCAGTGGGGAAAGCGGCAATCAGCCCCAGCATTTT
NA	NA	TRBV20-1	TRBJ2-7	CSARFIGEQYF	TGCAGTGCTAGATTTATAGGAGAGCAGTACTTC
TRBD2	NA	TRBV25-1	TRBJ2-1	CASSRRLVPGTSEYNEQFF	TGTGCCAGCAGCCGTCGTCTGGTCCCCGGGACTAGCGAATACAATGAGCAGTTCTTC
NA	NA	TRBV7-9	TRBJ1-1	CASSLRGDTEAFF	TGTGCCAGTAGCTTGAGGGGGGACACTGAAGCTTTCTTT
NA	many	TRBV19	TRBJ1-5	CASTAPGSPQPQHF	TGTGCCAGTACCGCCCCAGGGAGTCCTCAGCCCCAGCATTTT
TRBD2	NA	TRBV3-1	TRBJ2-5	CASSQDIASGAYTGETQYF	TGTGCCAGCAGCCAAGACATCGCTAGCGGGGCCTACACGGGGGAGACCCAGTACTTC
NA	NA	TRBV5-1	TRBJ2-7	CASSLEPYEQYF	TGCGCCAGCAGCTTGGAACCTTACGAGCAGTACTTC
TRBD1	NA	TRBV5-1	TRBJ2-5	CASSARDRGTETQYF	TGTGCCAGCAGCGCCCGGGACAGGGGGACGGAGACCCAGTACTTC
NA	NA	TRBV5-1	TRBJ2-3	CATRGEVTDTQYF	TGCGCCACTAGAGGGGAGGTCACAGATACGCAGTATTTT
NA	NA	TRBV19	TRBJ1-6	CASRRQTNYNSPLHF	TGTGCCAGTAGGAGACAGACTAACTATAATTCACCCCTCCACTTT
TRBD1	NA	TRBV6-5	TRBJ1-2	CASSYSYFPGGRGREYIGYTF	TGTGCCAGCAGTTACTCCTATTTCCCCGGGGGCAGGGGGCGCGAGTATATTGGCTACACCTTC
NA	few	TRBV19	TRBJ1-2	CASSTLYGYTF	TGTGCCAGTAGTACCCTCTATGGCTACACCTTC
NA	NA	TRBV7-9	TRBJ1-2	CASSEELYGYTF	TGTGCCAGCAGCGAAGAACTCTATGGCTACACCTTC
NA	NA	TRBV29-1	TRBJ2-7	CSVEEGRSYEQYF	TGCAGCGTTGAAGAGGGACGGTCCTACGAGCAGTACTTC
TRBD2	many	TRBV7-6	TRBJ2-1	CASSLMGLAGEGEQFF	TGTGCCAGCAGCCTAATGGGACTAGCGGGAGAAGGTGAGCAGTTCTTC
NA	few	TRBV29-1	TRBJ2-1	CSVASNEQFF	TGCAGCGTTGCCTCGAATGAGCAGTTCTTC
TRBD1	NA	TRBV20-1	TRBJ2-5	CSASPSTGETQYF	TGCAGTGCTAGCCCCTCGACAGGGGAGACCCAGTACTTC
TRBD1	NA	TRBV7-3	TRBJ2-1	CASGTGIYNEQFF	TGTGCCTCCGGGACAGGGATTTACAATGAGCAGTTCTTC
NA	few	TRBV12-3/TRBV12-4	TRBJ2-5	CASSPWRSETQYF	TGTGCCAGCAGTCCGTGGAGGAGCGAGACCCAGTACTTC
NA	NA	TRBV24-1	TRBJ1-1	CATSDLGAPEAFF	TGTGCCACCAGTGATCTCGGGGCCCCTGAAGCTTTCTTT
NA	few	TRBV7-2	TRBJ1-1	CASSFKWGGRAFF	TGTGCCAGCAGCTTTAAGTGGGGTGGACGGGCTTTCTTT
TRBD2	many	TRBV12-3/TRBV12-4	TRBJ2-1	CASSRLAPPDEQFF	TGTGCCAGCAGCCGACTAGCGCCCCCTGATGAGCAGTTCTTC
NA	many	TRBV24-1	TRBJ1-2	CATSDGVGYTF	TGTGCCACCAGTGATGGGGTTGGCTACACCTTC